This is a list of T cell receptor beta chains from one sample in a study of control samples from healthy donors and cancer patients. TCRdb's copy holds only in-frame clones and misses some; the assay was immunoSEQ multiplex PCR. The table has around 86,000 clones, roughly 90% seen once; the top ten hold 1.5% to 2%. Sequences were obtained from PBMCs. The receptor set was obtained from a woman in her sixties or seventies with head and neck cancer. Each CDR3 is given with its conserved first and last residue. The D gene is left open where the match is weak. Clone size is given for some rows only: seen once, a few or many times, or a class if the clone is expanded.

>-|few|TRBV29-1|TRBJ2-1
CSVAFIGVDGNEQFF
TGCAGCGTTGCCTTTATTGGGGTAGACGGCAATGAGCAGTTCTTC
>-|-|TRBV28|TRBJ2-2
CASNDGTGELFF
TGTGCCAGCAACGATGGCACCGGGGAGCTGTTTTTT
>-|once|TRBV6-5|TRBJ2-7
CASSYSPLYEQYF
TGTGCCAGCAGTTACTCCCCACTCTACGAGCAGTACTTC
>-|-|TRBV29-1|TRBJ2-5
CSVEEARGETQYF
TGCAGCGTTGAAGAGGCTAGGGGGGAGACCCAGTACTTC
>-|-|TRBV6-2/TRBV6-3|TRBJ1-3
CASSRDGNSGNTIYF
TGTGCCAGCAGCCGAGACGGCAACTCTGGAAACACCATATATTTT
>TRBD1|-|TRBV4-2|TRBJ1-4
CASSQDGDRSNEKLFF
TGTGCCAGCAGCCAAGATGGGGACAGAAGCAATGAAAAACTGTTTTTT
>-|-|TRBV7-2|TRBJ1-6
CASSLQVGDNSPLHF
TGTGCCAGCAGCTTACAGGTGGGAGATAATTCACCCCTCCACTTT
>-|-|TRBV29-1|TRBJ2-7
CSVGVGFEQYF
TGCAGCGTTGGAGTAGGGTTCGAGCAGTACTTC
>-|-|TRBV29-1|TRBJ2-2
CSVERRVAGELFF
TGCAGCGTCGAAAGACGGGTAGCCGGGGAGCTGTTTTTT
>TRBD1|-|TRBV5-1|TRBJ1-5
CASSLGTGGYSNQPQHF
TGCGCCAGCAGCTTGGGTACAGGGGGCTATAGCAATCAGCCCCAGCATTTT
>TRBD2|-|TRBV5-1|TRBJ2-7
CASSLPGTSGAQYF
TGCGCCAGCAGCTTGCCTGGGACTAGCGGAGCCCAGTACTTC
>TRBD1|-|TRBV2|TRBJ1-2
CASSGQGDYGYTF
TGTGCCAGCAGTGGCCAGGGGGACTATGGCTACACCTTC
>TRBD2|-|TRBV6-5|TRBJ2-7
CASGGLAGAGQYF
TGTGCCAGCGGGGGACTAGCGGGAGCGGGGCAGTACTTC
>-|-|TRBV30|TRBJ2-5
CAWRRSFVDSTIETQYF
TGTGCCTGGAGACGGTCCTTTGTCGACAGTACCATAGAGACCCAGTACTTC
>TRBD2|once|TRBV30|TRBJ2-5
CAWGMGTSGETQYF
TGTGCCTGGGGTATGGGGACTAGCGGGGAGACCCAGTACTTC
>-|-|TRBV29-1|TRBJ1-4
CSADGGAEKLFF
TGCAGCGCCGACGGAGGGGCGGAAAAACTGTTTTTT
>TRBD2|-|TRBV7-3|TRBJ2-2
CASSSFAGGGTGELFF
TGTGCCAGCAGCTCCTTCGCGGGAGGGGGGACCGGGGAGCTGTTTTTT
>-|-|TRBV5-6|TRBJ2-1
CASSLARQYNEQFF
TGTGCCAGCAGCTTGGCCAGACAGTACAATGAGCAGTTCTTC